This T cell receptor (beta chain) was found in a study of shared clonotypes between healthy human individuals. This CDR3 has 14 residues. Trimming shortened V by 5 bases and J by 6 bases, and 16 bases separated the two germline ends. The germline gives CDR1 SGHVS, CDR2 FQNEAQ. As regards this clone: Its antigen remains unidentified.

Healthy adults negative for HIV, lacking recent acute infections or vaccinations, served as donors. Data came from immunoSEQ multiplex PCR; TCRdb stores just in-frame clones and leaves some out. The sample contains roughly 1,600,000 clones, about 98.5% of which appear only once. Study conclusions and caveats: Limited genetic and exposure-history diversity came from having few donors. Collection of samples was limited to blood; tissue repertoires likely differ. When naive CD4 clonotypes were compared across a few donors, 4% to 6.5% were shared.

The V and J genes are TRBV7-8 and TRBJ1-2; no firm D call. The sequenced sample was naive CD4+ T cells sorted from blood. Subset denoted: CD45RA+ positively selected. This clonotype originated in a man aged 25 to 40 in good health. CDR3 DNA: TGTGCCAGCAGCACCCTCCAGGTTTCACATGGCTACACCTTC. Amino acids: CASSTLQVSHGYTF.